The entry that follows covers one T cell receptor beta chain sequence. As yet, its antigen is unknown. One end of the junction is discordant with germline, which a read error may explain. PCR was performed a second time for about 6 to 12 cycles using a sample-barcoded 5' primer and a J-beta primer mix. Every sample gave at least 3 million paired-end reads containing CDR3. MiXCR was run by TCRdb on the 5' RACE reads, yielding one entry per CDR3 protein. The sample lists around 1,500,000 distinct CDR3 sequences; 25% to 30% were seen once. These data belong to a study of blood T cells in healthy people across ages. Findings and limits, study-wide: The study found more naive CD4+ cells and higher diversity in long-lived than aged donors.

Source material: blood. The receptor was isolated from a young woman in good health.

CDR3 DNA: TGTGCCGGCAGCGCTGGACAGGGGATTTTCGGTGAGCAGTTCTTC. It specifies CAGSAGQGIFGEQFF. The rearrangement joins TRBV7-9 to TRBJ2-1, with TRBD1 identical over 9 bases. The V gene's germline CDR1 is SEHNR and CDR2 FQNEAQ (reference sequence). This CDR3 region has 15 residues.